These 12 T cell receptor beta chains came from one sample sequenced in a study of shared clonotypes between healthy human individuals. Generated by immunoSEQ multiplex PCR, the TCRdb table keeps only in-frame clones and is missing some. The sample lists over 400,000 clones, around 73% occurring once. The sequencing sample was made of PBMCs. These TCRs come from a woman between 40 and 50 years old in good health. Some clones in this sample may be carry-over from other donors' samples.

This clone was counted many times. The V gene is TRBV28, the J gene TRBJ2-6, with a tentative D call TRBD2 (6 bases). The CDR3 loop spans 18 amino acids. Trimming left V 2 bases short and J 0 bases short, with 14 bases between. Germline-derived CDR1 and CDR2 are MDHEN and SYDVKM. This CDR3 is CASSLGGTKSSGANVLTF. The CDR3 DNA sequence: TGTGCCAGCAGTTTAGGGGGGACCAAATCCTCTGGGGCCAACGTCCTGACTTTC.

In DNA form, the CDR3 reads TGTGCCAGCAGCAGGGAGGGACTACTTCAAGAGACCCAGTACTTC. Residues: CASSREGLLQETQYF. This chain joins TRBV5-4 and TRBJ2-5, with 7 bases identical to TRBD2. Germline assignment: CDR1 SGHNT and CDR2 YYREEE (reference sequence). After removal of 4 bases from V and 2 bases from J, the junction contained 8 bases not matched to a gene. The CDR3 consists of 15 residues.

The chain links TRBV5-4 to TRBJ1-2; a weak D match, TRBD1 (5 bases). The germline gives CDR1 SGHNT, CDR2 YYREEE (reference sequence). Trimming stripped 4 bases from V and 5 bases from J, with 12 bases between. CDR3 size: 13 residues. The CDR3 region is CASSGGRMYGYTF. The CDR3 bases are TGTGCCAGCAGCGGGGGACGGATGTATGGCTACACCTTC.

Only a few counts were recorded for this clone. This sequence joins TRBV10-3 and TRBJ1-2, with 8 bases that match TRBD1. CDR1 ENHRY and CDR2 SYGVKD come from the germline V gene. CDR3 length: 13 amino acids. V was clipped by 2 bases and J by 6 bases; unmatched bases: 2. The CDR3 DNA is TGTGCCATCAGTGAGGACAGGGGACATGGCTACACCTTC. Protein sequence: CAISEDRGHGYTF.

The chain carries TRBV5-1 and TRBJ2-3, with 14 bases that match TRBD2. V lost 3 bases, J lost 4 bases, and 4 bases stayed unmatched. There are 16 residues in the CDR3. The germline CDR1 and CDR2 sequences are SGHRS and YFSETQ. The CDR3 DNA is TGCGCCAGCAGCTCGGGACTAGCGGGAGTGTCAGATACGCAGTATTTT. Translated: CASSSGLAGVSDTQYF.

The chain couples TRBV4-1 to TRBJ1-1; D is undetermined. Germline V gene lookup returns CDR1 MGHRA and CDR2 YSYEKL. This CDR3 contains 15 residues. V dropped 1 base and J dropped 0 bases, with 9 bases sitting between them. In nucleotides, the CDR3 is TGCGCCAGCAGCCAAGGTAGAGTGCTGAACACTGAAGCTTTCTTT. This codes for CASSQGRVLNTEAFF.

This clone occurred a few times. The chain uses TRBV20-1 and TRBJ2-2; the D gene is possibly TRBD1 (5 bases). Trimming pared 4 bases from V and 10 bases from J, leaving 10 bases between. This CDR3 has 11 amino acids. Germline V gives CDR1 DFQATT, CDR2 SNEGSKA (reference sequence). The CDR3 nucleotides read TGCAGTGCTACAGGGTCCGTGGAGCTGTTTTTT. Translating gives CSATGSVELFF.

A note on this clone: A far larger clone differs by one base, so this is likely a read error. The chain joins TRBV9 to TRBJ1-3; D not certain. Trimming cost V 4 bases and J 2 bases, with 10 bases left between them. The germline V gene encodes CDR1 SGDLS and CDR2 YYNGEE. The CDR3 runs 14 residues. Here the CDR3 DNA reads TGTGCCAGCAGCCTCGCTTTTGCTGGAAACACCATATATTTT. Residues: CASSLAFAGNTIYF.

The V call is TRBV4-1, the J call TRBJ2-1; D is ambiguous. This CDR3 region has 13 residues. The V and J ends lost 1 base and 6 bases respectively, with 7 bases between them. Germline CDR1 reads MGHRA; CDR2 reads YSYEKL. CDR3 in DNA: TGCGCCAGCAGCCAAGTAGGGTCCAATGAGCAGTTCTTC. Encoded protein: CASSQVGSNEQFF.

The chain combines TRBV5-4 with TRBJ2-3; no reliable D call. The CDR3 has 15 residues. Germline V gene lookup returns CDR1 SGHNT and CDR2 YYREEE (reference sequence). V was pared by 0 bases and J by 0 bases, with 8 bases between. The CDR3 loop is CASSLERMSTDTQYF. DNA of the CDR3: TGTGCCAGCAGCTTGGAACGGATGAGCACAGATACGCAGTATTTT.

V usage is TRBV5-6 and J usage is TRBJ2-5; D remains ambiguous. Germline CDR1 is SGHDT and CDR2 is YYEEEE. The CDR3 runs 14 residues. Trimming shortened V by 5 bases and J by 7 bases, and 18 bases separated the two germline ends. The CDR3 reads CASSDGPERRTQYF. As DNA, the CDR3 is TGTGCCAGCAGTGACGGGCCTGAACGTAGGACCCAGTACTTC.

The chain recombines TRBV28 with TRBJ2-1; 8 positions match TRBD2. CDR1 and CDR2 (germline): MDHEN, SYDVKM. The length of the CDR3 is 16 residues. J lost 0 bases, V lost 2 bases, and 3 bases had no gene match. As DNA, the CDR3 is TGTGCCAGCAGTTTAGAGCGGGGGAGCTCCTACAATGAGCAGTTCTTC. It encodes CASSLERGSSYNEQFF.